This T cell receptor (beta chain) came from a study of blood T cell repertoires in COVID-19. Study in general: PBMCs, B-cell-depleted T cells, or T cells provided the cDNA or gDNA that made up the material.

The study counted Cohort 3 donors as recovered given two negative PCRs, clearance, or symptom resolution. The assay was immunoSEQ multiplex PCR, and TCRdb's table has in-frame clones only and misses some. Of about 370,000 clones listed, roughly nine tenths are singletons. Germline CDR1 reads LNHDA; CDR2 reads SQIVND (reference sequence). The CDR3 extends over 11 amino acids. With V trimmed by 6 bases and J by 8 bases, 2 bases remained unmatched. Sequenced: PBMCs or T cells enriched from blood (not recorded which). This chain joins TRBV19 and TRBJ1-2; TRBD1 matches 8 bases. This TCR was recovered from a man between 18 and 29 years old who had recovered from COVID-19. The CDR3 DNA is TGTGCCAGTAGGACAGGGGTAGGCTACACCTTC. It specifies CASRTGVGYTF.